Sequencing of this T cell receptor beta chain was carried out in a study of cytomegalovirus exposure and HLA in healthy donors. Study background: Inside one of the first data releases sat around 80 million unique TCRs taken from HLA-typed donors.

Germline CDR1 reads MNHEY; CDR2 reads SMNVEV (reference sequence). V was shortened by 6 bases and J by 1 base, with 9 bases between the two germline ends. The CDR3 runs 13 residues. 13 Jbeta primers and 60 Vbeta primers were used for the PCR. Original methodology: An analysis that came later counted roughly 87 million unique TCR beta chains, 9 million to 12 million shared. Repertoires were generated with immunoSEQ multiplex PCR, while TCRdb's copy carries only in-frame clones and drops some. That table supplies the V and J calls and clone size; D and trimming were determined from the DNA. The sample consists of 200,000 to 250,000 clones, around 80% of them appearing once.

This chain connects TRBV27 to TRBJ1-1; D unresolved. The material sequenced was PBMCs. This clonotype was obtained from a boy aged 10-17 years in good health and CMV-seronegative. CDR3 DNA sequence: TGTGCCAGCAGGGGCGCGGGGAACACTGAAGCTTTCTTT. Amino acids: CASRGAGNTEAFF.